This is a list of T cell receptor beta chains from one sample in a study of T cells in Graves' hyperthyroidism and ophthalmopathy. From the multiplex PCR reads, TCRdb called clonotypes with MiXCR, one entry per CDR3 protein. Seen here are 400,000 or so distinct CDR3 sequences, about 14% observed once, and the top ten hold roughly 21%. The sample consisted of blood. The receptors were sampled from a woman younger than 45 with Graves' ophthalmopathy. CDR3s include the opening cysteine and the closing phenylalanine or tryptophan. The D gene is left open where the match is weak. The size entry is marked missing in some rows and otherwise reads once, few, many or a size class.

13 | . | TRBJ2-5 | many | TRBV2 | CASSEGLWETQYF | TGTGCCAGCAGTGAAGGACTGTGGGAGACCCAGTACTTC
13 | . | TRBJ1-5 | . | TRBV5-1 | CASRYSSNQPQHF | TGCGCCAGCAGGTATAGTAGCAATCAGCCCCAGCATTTT
12 | . | TRBJ1-1 | many | TRBV30 | CAWSELGTEAFF | TGTGCCTGGAGTGAGTTGGGAACTGAAGCTTTCTTT
14 | TRBD2 | TRBJ2-7 | many | TRBV20-1 | CSARGGTGWIEQYF | TGCAGTGCCCGGGGGGGGACCGGTTGGATCGAGCAGTACTTC
15 | TRBD1 | TRBJ2-3 | many | TRBV5-1 | CASSSDRDAADTQYF | TGCGCCAGCAGCTCGGACAGGGATGCCGCAGATACGCAGTATTTT
15 | TRBD1 | TRBJ2-7 | many | TRBV6-1 | CASSFPGQGAYEQYF | TGTGCCAGCAGTTTCCCCGGACAGGGAGCCTACGAGCAGTACTTC
14 | . | TRBJ2-3 | many | TRBV7-8 | CASSLETREDTQYF | TGTGCCAGCAGCTTAGAAACCCGGGAGGATACGCAGTATTTT
16 | . | TRBJ1-6 | many | TRBV2 | CASRPTQGLGNSPLHF | TGTGCCAGCAGGCCGACACAGGGTTTAGGGAATTCACCCCTCCACTTT
15 | TRBD2 | TRBJ2-1 | many | TRBV3-1 | CASSQVRGGYNEQFF | TGTGCCAGCAGCCAAGTCCGGGGGGGCTACAATGAGCAGTTCTTC
15 | TRBD1 | TRBJ1-2 | many | TRBV18 | CASSRGQGANYGYTF | TGTGCCAGCTCACGGGGACAGGGGGCGAACTATGGCTACACCTTC
14 | . | TRBJ1-1 | many | TRBV7-8 | CASSSPGGWGEAFF | TGTGCCAGCAGCTCCCCGGGGGGCTGGGGTGAAGCTTTCTTT
15 | . | TRBJ1-4 | once | TRBV12-3/TRBV12-4 | CASSTGGGGEEKLFF | TGTGCCAGCAGTACGGGGGGGGGGGGTGAGGAAAAACTGTTTTTT
14 | . | TRBJ2-3 | many | TRBV7-9 | CASSRPVSQDTQYF | TGTGCCAGCAGCCGACCTGTGAGCCAAGATACGCAGTATTTT
14 | TRBD1 | TRBJ1-2 | many | TRBV27 | CASRTRQGAYGYTF | TGTGCCAGCAGGACTAGACAGGGGGCCTATGGCTACACCTTC
16 | . | TRBJ2-3 | many | TRBV10-3 | CAISALGAPSTDTQYF | TGTGCCATCAGTGCCCTAGGCGCTCCTAGCACAGATACGCAGTATTTT
21 | . | TRBJ2-6 | many | TRBV6-1 | CASRGMLRAGTEHSGANVLTF | TGTGCCAGCAGGGGGATGTTAAGGGCAGGTACAGAGCACTCTGGGGCCAACGTCCTGACTTTC
13 | . | TRBJ2-7 | . | TRBV7-9 | CASSLTGKDEQYF | TGTGCCAGCAGCTTAACAGGGAAGGACGAGCAGTACTTC
16 | . | TRBJ1-6 | many | TRBV3-1 | CASSQRRDLIYSPLHF | TGTGCCAGCAGCCAACGCCGGGACCTCATATATTCACCCCTCCACTTT
14 | . | TRBJ1-5 | many | TRBV20-1 | CSAQVLQGNQPQHF | TGCAGTGCCCAGGTTCTTCAGGGGAATCAGCCCCAGCATTTT
16 | . | TRBJ2-3 | many | TRBV7-2 | CASSARRGGPTDTQYF | TGTGCCAGCAGCGCGAGGAGGGGGGGACCCACAGATACGCAGTATTTT
16 | . | TRBJ2-1 | . | TRBV4-2 | CASSQEALASYNEQFF | TGTGCCAGCAGCCAAGAGGCCTTAGCGTCCTACAATGAGCAGTTCTTC
12 | TRBD1 | TRBJ2-7 | . | TRBV4-2 | CASSQGQREQYF | TGTGCCAGCAGCCAGGGACAGAGGGAGCAGTACTTC
15 | . | TRBJ1-2 | . | TRBV3-1 | CASSQDSGPSRGYTF | TGTGCCAGCAGCCAAGATTCGGGCCCATCTAGGGGCTACACCTTC
13 | . | TRBJ2-3 | few | TRBV12-5 | CASGLVLRDTQYF | TGTGCTAGTGGTTTGGTACTCCGGGATACGCAGTATTTT
15 | . | TRBJ2-7 | many | TRBV6-1 | CASSEVGGRLYEQYF | TGTGCCAGCAGTGAAGTCGGGGGCCGATTATACGAGCAGTACTTC
14 | TRBD2 | TRBJ2-5 | . | TRBV4-1 | CASTGGRGQETQYF | TGCGCCAGCACAGGCGGGAGGGGGCAAGAGACCCAGTACTTC
15 | TRBD1 | TRBJ2-1 | few | TRBV4-1 | CASSQDTSDRVEQFF | TGCGCCAGCAGCCAAGATACCTCCGACAGGGTGGAGCAGTTCTTC
15 | . | TRBJ1-1 | many | TRBV30 | CAWSRVGGRGTEAFF | TGTGCCTGGAGTCGGGTGGGGGGGAGAGGCACTGAAGCTTTCTTT
15 | . | TRBJ1-5 | . | TRBV7-8 | CASRPGGGSNQPQHF | TGTGCCAGCAGACCTGGTGGGGGCAGCAATCAGCCCCAGCATTTT
14 | . | TRBJ2-1 | many | TRBV30 | CAWRWDLSYNEQFF | TGTGCCTGGAGATGGGATTTATCCTACAATGAGCAGTTCTTC
13 | . | TRBJ1-2 | many | TRBV27 | CASSSRGNYGYTF | TGTGCCAGCAGTTCCAGGGGTAACTATGGCTACACCTTC
15 | TRBD1 | TRBJ1-5 | few | TRBV10-3 | CAISESGQVFQPQHF | TGTGCCATCAGTGAGTCGGGACAGGTTTTTCAGCCCCAGCATTTT
16 | . | TRBJ2-1 | . | TRBV20-1 | CSAKIPREPPYNEQFF | TGCAGTGCTAAGATCCCCCGGGAGCCACCCTACAATGAGCAGTTCTTC
17 | . | TRBJ2-3 | . | TRBV5-6 | CARRRAPGHFTTDTQYF | TGTGCCAGACGCAGAGCACCGGGACATTTCACCACAGATACGCAGTATTTT
15 | . | TRBJ2-1 | . | TRBV5-5 | CASSPDGVGKNIQFF | TGTGCCAGCAGCCCTGACGGGGTGGGCAAAAACATTCAGTTCTTC
14 | . | TRBJ2-5 | many | TRBV6-1 | CASSEGGYQETQYF | TGTGCCAGCAGTGAAGGGGGGTACCAAGAGACCCAGTACTTC
14 | . | TRBJ1-5 | many | TRBV27 | CASSLEVGNQPQHF | TGTGCCAGCAGTTTAGAGGTCGGGAACCAGCCCCAGCATTTT
12 | . | TRBJ2-1 | many | TRBV7-9 | CASSYDGYEQFF | TGTGCCAGCAGCTATGACGGTTATGAGCAGTTCTTC
15 | TRBD1 | TRBJ1-4 | many | TRBV2 | CASRGQGVTNEKLFF | TGTGCCAGCAGAGGACAGGGAGTAACTAATGAAAAACTGTTTTTT
14 | . | TRBJ2-7 | . | TRBV2 | CASSNWEEIYEQYF | TGTGCCAGCAGCAACTGGGAAGAGATCTACGAGCAGTACTTC
14 | TRBD1 | TRBJ1-3 | many | TRBV5-1 | CASSPGTEGNTIYF | TGCGCCAGCAGCCCCGGGACAGAGGGGAACACCATATATTTT
16 | TRBD2 | TRBJ2-7 | . | TRBV6-5 | CASSSSTSGRSYEQYF | TGTGCCAGCAGTTCGTCAACTAGCGGGAGGTCCTACGAGCAGTACTTC
17 | . | TRBJ2-7 | many | TRBV6-1 | CASRPTGQGNAIYEQYF | TGTGCCAGCAGACCGACAGGCCAGGGGAACGCGATCTACGAGCAGTACTTC
13 | . | TRBJ2-7 | . | TRBV5-4 | CASSLVQAHEQYF | TGTGCCAGCAGCTTGGTGCAGGCCCACGAGCAGTACTTC
14 | . | TRBJ2-2 | many | TRBV28 | CASGTQLNTGELFF | TGTGCCAGCGGGACACAATTGAACACCGGGGAGCTGTTTTTT
15 | . | TRBJ2-3 | many | TRBV7-7 | CASSLGQLSTDTQYF | TGTGCTAGCAGCTTAGGACAGCTTTCCACAGATACGCAGTATTTT
15 | . | TRBJ2-1 | few | TRBV24-1 | CATSDFGRPYNEQFF | TGTGCCACCAGTGATTTTGGCAGGCCCTACAATGAGCAGTTCTTC
11 | . | TRBJ2-7 | many | TRBV30 | CAWSVGEGQYF | TGTGCCTGGAGTGTGGGAGAGGGGCAGTACTTC
13 | . | TRBJ2-1 | many | TRBV28 | CASLGGTYNEQFF | TGTGCCAGCTTAGGGGGTACCTACAATGAGCAGTTCTTC
13 | . | TRBJ1-2 | many | TRBV6-1 | CASRTGNNYGYTF | TGTGCCAGCAGAACCGGGAACAACTATGGCTACACCTTC
15 | . | TRBJ1-4 | few | TRBV6-1 | CASSDLSKTVEKLFF | TGTGCCAGCAGCGACCTTTCCAAGACGGTCGAAAAACTGTTTTTT
15 | . | TRBJ1-2 | . | TRBV12-5 | CASGRGPRGYYGYTF | TGTGCTAGTGGCCGAGGACCGAGAGGCTACTATGGCTACACCTTC
20 | . | TRBJ1-5 | few | TRBV19 | CASSILSKVDSDRHNQPQHF | TGTGCCAGTAGTATATTGTCAAAGGTGGACTCGGACCGACACAATCAGCCCCAGCATTTT
12 | . | TRBJ2-5 | . | TRBV5-1 | CASRREKETQYF | TGCGCCAGCAGGCGTGAAAAAGAGACCCAGTACTTC
16 | TRBD2 | TRBJ2-7 | many | TRBV19 | CASSPSGTTGSYEQYF | TGTGCCAGTAGTCCTAGCGGGACCACCGGCTCCTACGAGCAGTACTTC
17 | . | TRBJ1-6 | . | TRBV14 | CASSQDIRGFNNSPLHF | TGTGCCAGCAGCCAAGATATCCGGGGTTTCAATAATTCACCCCTCCACTTT
15 | . | TRBJ1-4 | many | TRBV18 | CASSPPLTANEKLFF | TGTGCCAGCTCACCGCCCCTGACAGCTAATGAAAAACTGTTTTTT
14 | . | TRBJ2-5 | few | TRBV7-9 | CASSLFQGGETQYF | TGTGCCAGCAGCTTATTTCAGGGGGGGGAGACCCAGTACTTC
15 | TRBD1 | TRBJ1-2 | few | TRBV9 | CASSVTGEVHYGYTF | TGTGCCAGCAGCGTGACAGGGGAGGTCCACTATGGCTACACCTTC